These T cell receptor beta chains were read from a single sample in a study of T cells after yellow fever vaccination. TCRdb itself ran the 5' RACE reads through MiXCR, one entry per CDR3 protein. This sample has about 170,000 distinct CDR3 sequences; approximately 10% occur once, and the top ten carry around 34%. The specimen comprised CD8+ T cells sorted from PBMCs, sampled 15 days after the yellow fever booster vaccination. All receptors come from a man between 18 and 35 years old who received the YFV17D yellow fever vaccine. CDR3s include the opening cysteine and the closing phenylalanine or tryptophan. Each record gives: clone size, V gene, J gene, CDR3 protein. Not every row has a clone size; where given, it reads once, few, many or a size class.

clone size: many; V gene: TRBV29-1; J gene: TRBJ2-5; CDR3 protein: CSVRASGRFQETQYF
clone size: .; V gene: TRBV3-1; J gene: TRBJ2-5; CDR3 protein: CASSQVGLAGEQETQYF
clone size: few; V gene: TRBV6-5; J gene: TRBJ1-2; CDR3 protein: CASRFGPNGGYTF
clone size: .; V gene: TRBV2; J gene: TRBJ2-5; CDR3 protein: CASRGTPETQYF
clone size: .; V gene: TRBV6-4; J gene: TRBJ2-3; CDR3 protein: CASSDSIAGSGTDTQYF
clone size: .; V gene: TRBV12-3/TRBV12-4; J gene: TRBJ1-4; CDR3 protein: CASTRTEFYEKLFF
clone size: few; V gene: TRBV4-2; J gene: TRBJ2-5; CDR3 protein: CASSPQRGVLQETQYF
clone size: .; V gene: TRBV27; J gene: TRBJ2-7; CDR3 protein: CASSLRGASSYEQYF
clone size: few; V gene: TRBV6-1; J gene: TRBJ2-7; CDR3 protein: CASRPRGIMVGMDEQYF
clone size: once; V gene: TRBV29-1; J gene: TRBJ1-2; CDR3 protein: CSVESGYGYTF
clone size: few; V gene: TRBV4-3; J gene: TRBJ2-4; CDR3 protein: CASSQTAGVNIQYF
clone size: .; V gene: TRBV4-1; J gene: TRBJ1-1; CDR3 protein: CASSQQGLGTEAFF
clone size: .; V gene: TRBV7-8; J gene: TRBJ2-5; CDR3 protein: CASSLRSGGAQETQYF
clone size: .; V gene: TRBV29-1; J gene: TRBJ1-1; CDR3 protein: CSVIWVDRGILGTEAFF
clone size: .; V gene: TRBV7-8; J gene: TRBJ2-1; CDR3 protein: CASSLRASPTAYNEQFF
clone size: many; V gene: TRBV4-1; J gene: TRBJ1-5; CDR3 protein: CASSQVGFSNQPQHF
clone size: many; V gene: TRBV24-1; J gene: TRBJ2-5; CDR3 protein: CATSASRWGSQETQYF
clone size: many; V gene: TRBV6-5; J gene: TRBJ2-3; CDR3 protein: CASSSGGGATDTQYF
clone size: .; V gene: TRBV6-5; J gene: TRBJ2-3; CDR3 protein: CASSYHRRPGDTQYF
clone size: few; V gene: TRBV6-4; J gene: TRBJ1-1; CDR3 protein: CASIRGPEAFF
clone size: few; V gene: TRBV6-6; J gene: TRBJ2-3; CDR3 protein: CASGWGGGTDTQYF
clone size: .; V gene: TRBV5-5; J gene: TRBJ2-7; CDR3 protein: CASSLQVPEQYF
clone size: many; V gene: TRBV9; J gene: TRBJ2-5; CDR3 protein: CASSTYDGGGETQYF
clone size: many; V gene: TRBV18; J gene: TRBJ2-3; CDR3 protein: CASSPSSTDTQYF
clone size: .; V gene: TRBV2; J gene: TRBJ2-3; CDR3 protein: CASSRQRGDEDTQYF
clone size: .; V gene: TRBV5-1; J gene: TRBJ2-3; CDR3 protein: CASSLKVRGGTDTQYF
clone size: .; V gene: TRBV7-2; J gene: TRBJ1-1; CDR3 protein: CASSLTSTPGVRTEAFF
clone size: .; V gene: TRBV27; J gene: TRBJ2-7; CDR3 protein: CASSLQSSPEQYF
clone size: .; V gene: TRBV13; J gene: TRBJ2-3; CDR3 protein: CASSLPASGGPPF
clone size: .; V gene: TRBV9; J gene: TRBJ2-5; CDR3 protein: CASSVEVSETQYF
clone size: few; V gene: TRBV5-1; J gene: TRBJ1-1; CDR3 protein: CASSFAVQTREAFF
clone size: .; V gene: TRBV5-6; J gene: TRBJ2-7; CDR3 protein: CASSDPGQGLVEQYF
clone size: .; V gene: TRBV19; J gene: TRBJ1-5; CDR3 protein: CASRRQGNQPQHF
clone size: .; V gene: TRBV12-3/TRBV12-4; J gene: TRBJ2-2; CDR3 protein: CASRIPDGGELFF
clone size: few; V gene: TRBV2; J gene: TRBJ2-7; CDR3 protein: CATHAGQGFYEQYF
clone size: few; V gene: TRBV15; J gene: TRBJ2-7; CDR3 protein: CATSRVDSSYEQYF
clone size: .; V gene: TRBV6-5; J gene: TRBJ1-2; CDR3 protein: CASSYPLGGTYGYTF
clone size: .; V gene: TRBV7-8; J gene: TRBJ2-5; CDR3 protein: CASSLPSEETQYF
clone size: .; V gene: TRBV6-5; J gene: TRBJ2-1; CDR3 protein: CASSYLLGSGEPYNEQFF
clone size: many; V gene: TRBV18; J gene: TRBJ1-1; CDR3 protein: CASSPAPATEAFF
clone size: many; V gene: TRBV12-3/TRBV12-4; J gene: TRBJ2-5; CDR3 protein: CASSLRAEETQYF
clone size: .; V gene: TRBV4-1; J gene: TRBJ2-5; CDR3 protein: CASSLRLEKETQYF
clone size: .; V gene: TRBV7-9; J gene: TRBJ2-2; CDR3 protein: CASSFWGGVTGELFF